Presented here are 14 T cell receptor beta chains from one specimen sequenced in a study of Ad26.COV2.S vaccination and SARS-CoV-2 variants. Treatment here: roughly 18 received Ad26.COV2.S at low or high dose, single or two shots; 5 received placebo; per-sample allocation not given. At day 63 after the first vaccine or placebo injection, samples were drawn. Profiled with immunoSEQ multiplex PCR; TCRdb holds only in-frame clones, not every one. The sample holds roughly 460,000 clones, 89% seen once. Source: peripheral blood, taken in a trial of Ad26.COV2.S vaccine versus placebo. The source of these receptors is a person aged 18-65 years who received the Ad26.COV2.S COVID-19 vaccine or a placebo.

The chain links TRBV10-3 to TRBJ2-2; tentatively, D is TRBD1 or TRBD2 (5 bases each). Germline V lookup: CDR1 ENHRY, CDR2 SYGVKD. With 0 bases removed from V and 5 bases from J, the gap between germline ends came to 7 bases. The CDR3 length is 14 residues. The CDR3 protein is CAISESGGTGELFF. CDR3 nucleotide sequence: TGTGCCATCAGTGAGTCTGGGGGTACCGGGGAGCTGTTTTTT.

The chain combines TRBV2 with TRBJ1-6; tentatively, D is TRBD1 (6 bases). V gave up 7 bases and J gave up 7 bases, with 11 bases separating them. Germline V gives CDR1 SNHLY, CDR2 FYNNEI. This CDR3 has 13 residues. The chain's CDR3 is CASTRQDNSPLHF. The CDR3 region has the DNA TGTGCCAGCACCCGACAGGACAATTCACCCCTCCACTTT.

CDR3 coding DNA: TGTGCCAGCAGTCCCAACTCTGGAAACACCATATATTTT. The encoded protein is CASSPNSGNTIYF. The chain carries TRBV6-1 and TRBJ1-3, with unresolved D. Germline assignment: CDR1 MNHNS and CDR2 SASEGT. Trimming stripped 5 bases from V and 0 bases from J, with 5 bases between. The CDR3 length is 13 residues.

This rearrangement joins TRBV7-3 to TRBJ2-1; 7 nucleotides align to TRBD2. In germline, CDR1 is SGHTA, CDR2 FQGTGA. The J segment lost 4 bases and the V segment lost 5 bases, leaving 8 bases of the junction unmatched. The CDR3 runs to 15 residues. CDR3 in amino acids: CASSKWAGVYNEQFF. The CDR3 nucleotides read TGTGCCAGCAGCAAATGGGCGGGAGTGTACAATGAGCAGTTCTTC.

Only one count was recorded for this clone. The CDR3 spells CASSVNPGLGTGELFF. CDR3 sequence (DNA): TGTGCCAGCAGCGTAAATCCAGGACTAGGGACCGGGGAGCTGTTTTTT. The chain recombines TRBV9 with TRBJ2-2, with 7 bases matching TRBD2. The CDR3 loop spans 16 amino acids. J was trimmed by 5 bases and V by 1 base; bases with no gene match: 8. The germline V gene has CDR1 SGDLS and CDR2 YYNGEE. Full variable domain (rest looked up from reference TRBV9 and TRBJ2-2): DSGVTQTPKHLITATGQRVTLRCSPRSGDLSVYWYQQSLDQGLQFLIQYYNGEERAKGNILERFSAQQFPDLHSELNLSSLELGDSALYFCASSVNPGLGTGELFFGEGSRLTVL.

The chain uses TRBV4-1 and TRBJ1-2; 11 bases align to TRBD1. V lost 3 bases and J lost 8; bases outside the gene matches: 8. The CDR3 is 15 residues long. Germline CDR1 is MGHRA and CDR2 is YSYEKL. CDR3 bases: TGCGCCAGCAGCCACCCGGGACAGGGGGTTTGGGGCTACACCTTC. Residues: CASSHPGQGVWGYTF.

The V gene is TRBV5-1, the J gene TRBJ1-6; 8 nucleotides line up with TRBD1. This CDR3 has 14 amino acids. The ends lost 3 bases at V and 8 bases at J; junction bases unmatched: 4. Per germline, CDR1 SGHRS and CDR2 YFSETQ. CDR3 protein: CASSSLQGDSPLHF. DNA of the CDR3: TGCGCCAGCAGCTCGCTACAGGGGGATTCACCCCTCCACTTT. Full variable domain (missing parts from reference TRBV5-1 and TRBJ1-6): KAGVTQTPRYLIKTRGQQVTLSCSPISGHRSVSWYQQTPGQGLQFLFEYFSETQRNKGNFPGRFSGRQFSNSRSEMNVSTLELGDSALYLCASSSLQGDSPLHFGNGTRLTVT.

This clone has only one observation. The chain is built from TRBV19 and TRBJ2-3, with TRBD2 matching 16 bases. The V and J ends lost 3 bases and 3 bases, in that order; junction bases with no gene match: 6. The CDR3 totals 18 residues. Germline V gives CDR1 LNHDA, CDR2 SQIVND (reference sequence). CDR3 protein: CASSIGTSGGARTDTQYF. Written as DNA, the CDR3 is TGTGCCAGTAGTATTGGGACTAGCGGGGGGGCCCGGACAGATACGCAGTATTTT.

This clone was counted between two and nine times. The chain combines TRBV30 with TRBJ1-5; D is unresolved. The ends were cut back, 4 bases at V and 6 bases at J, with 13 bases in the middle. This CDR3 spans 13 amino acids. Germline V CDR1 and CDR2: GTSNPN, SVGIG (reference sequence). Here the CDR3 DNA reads TGTGCCTGGACCAGAGGGTTGGGTCAGCCCCAGCATTTT. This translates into CAWTRGLGQPQHF.

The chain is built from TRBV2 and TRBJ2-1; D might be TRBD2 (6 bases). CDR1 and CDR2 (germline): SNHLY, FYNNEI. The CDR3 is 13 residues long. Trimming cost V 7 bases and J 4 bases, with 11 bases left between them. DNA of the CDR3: TGTGCCAGCACGCGTGGGGGGTACAATGAGCAGTTCTTC. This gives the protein CASTRGGYNEQFF.

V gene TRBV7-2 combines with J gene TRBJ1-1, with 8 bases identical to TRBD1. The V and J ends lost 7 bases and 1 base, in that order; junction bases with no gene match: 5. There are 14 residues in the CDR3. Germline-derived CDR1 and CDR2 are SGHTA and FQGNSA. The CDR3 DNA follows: TGTGCCAGCACCACAGGGGGTTCGAACACTGAAGCTTTCTTT. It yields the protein CASTTGGSNTEAFF.

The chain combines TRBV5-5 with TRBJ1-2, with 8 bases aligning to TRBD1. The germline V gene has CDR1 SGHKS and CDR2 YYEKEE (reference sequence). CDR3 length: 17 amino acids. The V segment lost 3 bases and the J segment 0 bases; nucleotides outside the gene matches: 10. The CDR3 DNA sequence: TGTGCCAGCAGCTCCGCCGGACAGGGTCTTTCTAACTATGGCTACACCTTC. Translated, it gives CASSSAGQGLSNYGYTF.

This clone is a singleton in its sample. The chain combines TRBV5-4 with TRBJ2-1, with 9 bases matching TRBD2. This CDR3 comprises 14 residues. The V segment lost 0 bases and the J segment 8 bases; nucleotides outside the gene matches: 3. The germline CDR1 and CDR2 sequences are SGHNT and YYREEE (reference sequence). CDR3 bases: TGTGCCAGCAGCTTGGATAGCGGGAGCCATGAGCAGTTCTTC. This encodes CASSLDSGSHEQFF.

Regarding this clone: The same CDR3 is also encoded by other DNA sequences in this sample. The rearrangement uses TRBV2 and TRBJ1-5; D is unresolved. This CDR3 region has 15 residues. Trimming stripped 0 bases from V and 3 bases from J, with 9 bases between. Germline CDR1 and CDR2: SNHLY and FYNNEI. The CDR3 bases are TGTGCCAGCAGTGAAGCGCGGGGAAACAATCAGCCCCAGCATTTT. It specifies CASSEARGNNQPQHF.